Each of the 6 T cell receptor beta chains below was sequenced from the same sample in a study of blood T cell repertoires in COVID-19. The method was immunoSEQ multiplex PCR; TCRdb's version includes in-frame clones alone and lacks a portion of them. The sample shows fewer than 350,000 clones, roughly 90% of them seen only once. Sequenced sample: peripheral blood. Receptors originate from a man in his thirties or forties with COVID-19, enrolled during active disease.

This chain connects TRBV19 to TRBJ1-5; D not resolved. CDR3 length: 13 residues. CDR1 is LNHDA and CDR2 is SQIVND in the germline V gene (reference sequence). Trimming pared 3 bases from V and 4 bases from J, leaving 7 bases between. In DNA, the CDR3 is TGTGCCAGTAGTATCCCGGGAAATCAGCCCCAGCATTTT. Protein sequence: CASSIPGNQPQHF.

The rearrangement joins TRBV28 to TRBJ2-4; D perhaps matches TRBD1 (5 bases). Germline V gene data show CDR1 as MDHEN and CDR2 as SYDVKM. V lost 4 bases and J 0 bases, leaving 16 bases between the germline ends. CDR3 length: 17 amino acids. The DNA for the CDR3 is TGTGCCAGCAGTTCTAGGACAATGTCTATAGCCAAAAACATTCAGTACTTC. Translating gives CASSSRTMSIAKNIQYF.

The chain links TRBV9 to TRBJ2-3; no clear D. Germline CDR1 SGDLS, CDR2 YYNGEE. V lost 0 bases and J lost 12, with 11 bases in between. The CDR3 is 12 amino acids. This CDR3 reads CASSVGASLQYF. The CDR3 DNA reads TGTGCCAGCAGCGTAGGGGCCTCCTTACAGTATTTT.

In the case of this clone: A much more abundant neighbour one base away suggests this may be a read error. The genes are TRBV7-6 and TRBJ1-1, with D possibly matching TRBD1 (6 bases). CDR1 and CDR2 (germline): SGHVS, FNYEAQ. Trimming cost V 4 bases and J 3 bases, with 9 bases left between them. This CDR3 contains 13 residues. DNA of the CDR3: TGTGCCAGCAGCTCCCAGGGGTACACTGAAGCTTTCTTT. Its translation: CASSSQGYTEAFF.

CDR3 protein: CAWSDGLAGADTQYF. The CDR3 region has the DNA TGTGCCTGGAGTGATGGACTAGCGGGAGCGGATACGCAGTATTTT. The chain combines TRBV30 with TRBJ2-3, with TRBD2 matching over 13 bases. The CDR3 runs 15 residues. CDR1 GTSNPN and CDR2 SVGIG come from the germline V gene (reference sequence). The ends lost 1 base at V and 6 bases at J; junction bases unmatched: 4. Full variable domain (rest looked up from reference TRBV30 and TRBJ2-3): SQTIHQWPATLVQPVGSPLSLECTVEGTSNPNLYWYRQAAGRGLQLLFYSVGIGQISSEVPQNLSASRPQDRQFILSSKKLLLSDSGFYLCAWSDGLAGADTQYFGPGTRLTVL.

With regard to this clone: The identical CDR3 is also encoded by other nucleotide sequences in the sample. The rearrangement joins TRBV7-2 to TRBJ1-6, with D possibly TRBD1 on 5 matching bases. The CDR3 totals 15 residues. CDR1 is SGHTA, CDR2 FQGNSA, per germline. V was pared by 1 base and J by 7 bases, with 11 bases between. The CDR3 reads CASSLVGTGNSPLHF. The DNA of the CDR3 is TGTGCCAGCAGCTTAGTGGGGACTGGCAATTCACCCCTCCACTTT.